What follows are 5 T cell receptor beta chains derived from one specimen sequenced in a study of CD8 T cells in Susac syndrome. Random hexamers were used to reverse transcribe 0.5 to 1 ug of RNA. TCRdb passed the immunoSEQ multiplex PCR reads through MiXCR, listing each CDR3 protein once. In the table there are fewer than 85,000 distinct CDR3 sequences, approximately 95% of which are singletons. Sequencing was done on a sample of CD8+ T cells from PBMCs. The origin of the receptors is a human donor with Susac syndrome.

The table lists this clonotype with a few counts. CDR3 in DNA: TGTGCCAGCAGTTTAGGAGCGGGAGCCCTCCGCGAGCAGTACTTC. Protein product: CASSLGAGALREQYF. The chain combines TRBV27 with TRBJ2-7, with TRBD2 matching over 8 bases. V was clipped by 2 bases and J by 6 bases; unmatched bases: 9. The CDR3 runs to 15 residues. The germline V gene has CDR1 MNHEY and CDR2 SMNVEV (reference sequence).

The rearrangement uses TRBV7-8 and TRBJ2-3, with TRBD1 as a possible D gene (5 bases). The CDR3 totals 16 residues. CDR1 is SGHVS, CDR2 FQNEAQ, per germline. Trimming took off 1 base at V and 0 bases at J, with 11 bases between the two ends. The CDR3 DNA is TGTGCCAGCAGCTTAGTCCCAGGGCCCAGCACAGATACGCAGTATTTT. This translates into CASSLVPGPSTDTQYF.

The rearrangement uses TRBV30 and TRBJ2-5; D unresolved. CDR3 size: 11 residues. Germline V gene lookup returns CDR1 GTSNPN and CDR2 SVGIG (reference sequence). Deletions cut 1 base from V and 5 bases from J, with 5 bases between. DNA of the CDR3: TGTGCCTGGAGTGATTTTGAGACCCAGTACTTC. Its translation is CAWSDFETQYF.

The chain combines TRBV5-6 with TRBJ1-1, with a weak D call TRBD1 (6 bases). The CDR3 runs to 12 residues. Germline CDR1 is SGHDT and CDR2 is YYEEEE. Trimming shortened V by 5 bases and J by 4 bases, and 9 bases separated the two germline ends. The CDR3 sequence is CASRTGLTEAFF. CDR3 coding DNA: TGTGCCAGCAGAACAGGGCTCACTGAAGCTTTCTTT. The full variable domain, with the rest looked up from reference TRBV5-6 and TRBJ1-1, is DAGVTQSPTHLIKTRGQQVTLRCSPKSGHDTVSWYQQALGQGPQFIFQYYEEEERQRGNFPDRFSGHQFPNYSSELNVNALLLGDSALYLCASRTGLTEAFFGQGTRLTVV.

V and J are TRBV7-6 and TRBJ2-7; no definite D call. The V gene lost 0 bases and the J gene lost 3 bases, with 9 bases spanning the gap. CDR3 length: 14 amino acids. Germline V gives CDR1 SGHVS, CDR2 FNYEAQ. This chain's CDR3 is CASSLAADHYEQYF. CDR3 coding DNA: TGTGCCAGCAGCTTAGCGGCGGACCACTACGAGCAGTACTTC.